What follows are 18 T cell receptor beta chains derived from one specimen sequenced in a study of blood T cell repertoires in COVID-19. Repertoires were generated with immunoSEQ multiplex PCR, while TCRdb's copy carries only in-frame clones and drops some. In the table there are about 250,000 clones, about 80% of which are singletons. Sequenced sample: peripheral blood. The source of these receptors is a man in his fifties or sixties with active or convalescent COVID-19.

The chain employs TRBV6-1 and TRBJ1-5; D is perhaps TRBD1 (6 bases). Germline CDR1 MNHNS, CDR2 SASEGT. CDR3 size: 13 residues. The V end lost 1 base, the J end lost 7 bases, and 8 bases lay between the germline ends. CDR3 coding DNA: TGTGCCAGCAGTGAAGGGACAGCCCAGCCCCAGCATTTT. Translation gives CASSEGTAQPQHF.

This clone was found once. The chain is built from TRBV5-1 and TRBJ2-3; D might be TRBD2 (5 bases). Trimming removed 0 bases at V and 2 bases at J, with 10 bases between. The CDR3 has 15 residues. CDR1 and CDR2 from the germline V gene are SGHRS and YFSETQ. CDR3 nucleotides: TGCGCCAGCAGCTTGGAAGGGAGACCCACAGATACGCAGTATTTT. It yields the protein CASSLEGRPTDTQYF.

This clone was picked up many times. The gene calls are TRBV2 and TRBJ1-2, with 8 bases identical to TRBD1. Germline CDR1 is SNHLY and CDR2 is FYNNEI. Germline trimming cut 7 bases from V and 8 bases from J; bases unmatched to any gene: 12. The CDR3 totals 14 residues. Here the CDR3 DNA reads TGTGCCAGCACCTCTGGACAGGGAAGGAGCGGCTACACCTTC. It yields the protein CASTSGQGRSGYTF.

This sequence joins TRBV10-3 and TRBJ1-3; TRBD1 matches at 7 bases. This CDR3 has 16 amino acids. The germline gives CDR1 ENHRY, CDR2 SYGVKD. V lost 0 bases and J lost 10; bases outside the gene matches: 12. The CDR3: CAISESAGGLRRTIYF. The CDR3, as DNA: TGTGCCATCAGTGAGTCAGCAGGGGGGCTCCGACGAACCATATATTTT.

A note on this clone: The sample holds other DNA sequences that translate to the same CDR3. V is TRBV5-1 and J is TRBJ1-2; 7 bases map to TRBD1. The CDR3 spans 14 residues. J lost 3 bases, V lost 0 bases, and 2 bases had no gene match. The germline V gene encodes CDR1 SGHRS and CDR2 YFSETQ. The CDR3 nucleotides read TGCGCCAGCAGCTTGGGCCAGGGGGACTATGGCTACACCTTC. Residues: CASSLGQGDYGYTF.

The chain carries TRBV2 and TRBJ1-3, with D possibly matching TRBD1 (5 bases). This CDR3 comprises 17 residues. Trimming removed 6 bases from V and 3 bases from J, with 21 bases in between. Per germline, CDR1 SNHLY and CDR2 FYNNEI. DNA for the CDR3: TGTGCCAGCAGCAGGCAGACCCGACAGAACTATGGAAACACCATATATTTT. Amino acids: CASSRQTRQNYGNTIYF. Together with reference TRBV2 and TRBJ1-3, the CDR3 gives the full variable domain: EPEVTQTPSHQVTQMGQEVILRCVPISNHLYFYWYRQILGQKVEFLVSFYNNEISEKSEIFDDQFSVERPDGSNFTLKIRSTKLEDSAMYFCASSRQTRQNYGNTIYFGEGSWLTVV.

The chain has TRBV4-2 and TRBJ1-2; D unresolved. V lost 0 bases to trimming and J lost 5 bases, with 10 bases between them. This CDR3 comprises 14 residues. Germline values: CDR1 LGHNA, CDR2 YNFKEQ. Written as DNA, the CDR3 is TGTGCCAGCAGCCAAGATAGAAGGGAGTATGGCTACACCTTC. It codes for CASSQDRREYGYTF.

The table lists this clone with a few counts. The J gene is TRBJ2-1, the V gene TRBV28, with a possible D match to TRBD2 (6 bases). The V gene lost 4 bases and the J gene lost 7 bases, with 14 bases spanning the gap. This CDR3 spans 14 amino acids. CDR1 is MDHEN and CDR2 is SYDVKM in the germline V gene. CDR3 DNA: TGTGCCAGCAGTTCGGGTATTGGGGGGAATGAGCAGTTCTTC. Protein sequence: CASSSGIGGNEQFF.

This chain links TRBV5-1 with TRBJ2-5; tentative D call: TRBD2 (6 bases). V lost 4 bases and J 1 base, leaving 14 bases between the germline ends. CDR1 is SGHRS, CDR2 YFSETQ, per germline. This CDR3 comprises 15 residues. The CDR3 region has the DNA TGCGCCAGCAGCAGAAGTAGCGGAGCCCAAGAGACCCAGTACTTC. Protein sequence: CASSRSSGAQETQYF.

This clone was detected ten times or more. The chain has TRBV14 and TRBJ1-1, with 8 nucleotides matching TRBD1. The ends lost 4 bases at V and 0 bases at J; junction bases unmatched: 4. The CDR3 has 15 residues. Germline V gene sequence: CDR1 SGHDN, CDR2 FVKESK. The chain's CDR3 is CASSLRTGLNTEAFF. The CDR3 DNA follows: TGTGCCAGCAGCCTGAGGACAGGGCTGAACACTGAAGCTTTCTTT.

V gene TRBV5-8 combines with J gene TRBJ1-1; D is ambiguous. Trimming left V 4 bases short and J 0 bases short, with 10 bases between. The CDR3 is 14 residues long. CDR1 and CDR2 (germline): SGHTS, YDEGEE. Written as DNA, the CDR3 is TGTGCCAGCAGCGCCGGGTCCTTGAACACTGAAGCTTTCTTT. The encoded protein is CASSAGSLNTEAFF.

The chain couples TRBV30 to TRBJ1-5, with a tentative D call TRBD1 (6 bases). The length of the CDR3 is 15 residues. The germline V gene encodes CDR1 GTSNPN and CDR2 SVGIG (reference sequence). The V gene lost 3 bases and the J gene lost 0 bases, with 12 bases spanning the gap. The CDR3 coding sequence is TGTGCCTGGAGCCGAATCAGGGGTAGCAATCAGCCCCAGCATTTT. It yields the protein CAWSRIRGSNQPQHF.

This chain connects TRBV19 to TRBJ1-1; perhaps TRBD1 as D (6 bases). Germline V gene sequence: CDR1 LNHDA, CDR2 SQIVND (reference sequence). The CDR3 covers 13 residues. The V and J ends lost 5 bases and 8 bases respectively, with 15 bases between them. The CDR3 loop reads CASSFLGTQEAFF. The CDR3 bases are TGTGCCAGTAGTTTCCTCGGGACACAAGAAGCTTTCTTT.

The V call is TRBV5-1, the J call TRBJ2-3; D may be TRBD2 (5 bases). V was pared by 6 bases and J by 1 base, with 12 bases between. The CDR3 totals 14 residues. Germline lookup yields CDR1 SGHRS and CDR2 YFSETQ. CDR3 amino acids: CASTEGQRTDTQYF. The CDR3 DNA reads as TGCGCCAGCACCGAGGGCCAGCGCACAGATACGCAGTATTTT.

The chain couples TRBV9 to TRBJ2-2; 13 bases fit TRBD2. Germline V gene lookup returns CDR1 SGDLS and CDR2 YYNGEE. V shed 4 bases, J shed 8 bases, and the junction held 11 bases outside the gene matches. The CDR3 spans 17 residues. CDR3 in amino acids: CASSSPQTSGGRGELFF. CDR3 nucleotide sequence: TGTGCCAGCAGCTCACCCCAGACTAGCGGGGGGCGAGGGGAGCTGTTTTTT.

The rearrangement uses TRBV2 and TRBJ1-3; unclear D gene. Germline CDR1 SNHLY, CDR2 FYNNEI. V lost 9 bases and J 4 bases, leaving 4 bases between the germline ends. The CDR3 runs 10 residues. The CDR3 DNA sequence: TGTGCCAGTATGGGAAACACCATATATTTT. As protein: CASMGNTIYF.

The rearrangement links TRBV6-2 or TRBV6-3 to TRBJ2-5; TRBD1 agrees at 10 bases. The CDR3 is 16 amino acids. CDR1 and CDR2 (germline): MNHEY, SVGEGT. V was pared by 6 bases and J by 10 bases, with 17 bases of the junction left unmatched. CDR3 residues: CASSPYRQGASPDQYF. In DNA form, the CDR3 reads TGTGCCAGCAGCCCTTACCGACAGGGGGCCTCTCCGGACCAGTACTTC.

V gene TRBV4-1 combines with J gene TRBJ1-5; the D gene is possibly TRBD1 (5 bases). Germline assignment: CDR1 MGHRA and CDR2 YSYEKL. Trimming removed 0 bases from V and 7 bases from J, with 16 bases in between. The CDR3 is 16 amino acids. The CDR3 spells CASSQEGQGGTQPQHF. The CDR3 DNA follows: TGCGCCAGCAGCCAAGAGGGCCAGGGAGGGACCCAGCCCCAGCATTTT.